The next 27 T cell receptor beta chains were all read from a single sample in a study of Graves' ophthalmopathy and Graves' hyperthyroidism. The authors amplified TCR beta CDR3 regions, and they did so from RNA transcripts for repertoire sequencing. Second-round multiplex PCR followed a first-round RT-PCR using HTBI primers. MiXCR, applied by TCRdb to the multiplex PCR reads, yields one record per CDR3 protein. Among about 740,000 distinct CDR3 sequences listed, roughly two fifths were seen once. Source material: peripheral blood. Source of these receptors: an adult man with Graves' ophthalmopathy.

This chain links TRBV20-1 with TRBJ2-7; TRBD1 might be the D (6 bases). V was cut by 1 base and J by 4 bases, with 17 bases left in between. The CDR3 is 15 amino acids. The germline gives CDR1 DFQATT, CDR2 SNEGSKA (reference sequence). The CDR3 sequence: CSARGAGGAGYEQYF. The CDR3 DNA is TGCAGTGCTAGAGGGGCTGGGGGCGCAGGTTACGAGCAGTACTTC.

V and J are TRBV7-4 and TRBJ1-2, with D perhaps TRBD1 (6 bases). The CDR3 totals 14 residues. The V and J ends lost 1 base and 8 bases respectively, with 14 bases between them. CDR1 is SGHVT, CDR2 SQSDAQ, per germline. The chain's CDR3 is CASSLEQGFYGYTF. The CDR3 nucleotides are TGTGCCAGCAGCTTAGAACAGGGATTCTACGGCTACACCTTC.

Comments on this clonotype: With a much larger clone just one base away, this may be a read error. The conserved final phenylalanine or tryptophan is absent from the CDR3, which likely points to a read error. The rearrangement joins TRBV29-1 to TRBJ1-2; D is perhaps TRBD1 (6 bases). This CDR3 is 13 amino acids long. Trimming removed 3 bases from V and 8 bases from J, with 16 bases in between. Germline V gives CDR1 SQVTM, CDR2 ANQGSEA. CDR3 residues: CSVDRDRTWGYTL. Written as DNA, the CDR3 is TGCAGCGTTGATCGCGACAGGACTTGGGGCTACACCCTC.

The chain couples TRBV15 to TRBJ2-7, with 9 bases fitting TRBD1. V was pared by 8 bases and J by 5 bases, with 10 bases of the junction left unmatched. The CDR3 is made up of 14 amino acids. Germline values: CDR1 LNHNV, CDR2 YYDKDF (reference sequence). CDR3 DNA: TGTGCCACCGTTCCGGGACAGGGATTCGACGAGCAGTACTTC. Translated, it gives CATVPGQGFDEQYF.

On this clonotype itself: A read error may explain this, as a much larger clone is one base away. The rearrangement links TRBV10-3 to TRBJ2-6, with D possibly matching TRBD1 (6 bases). The CDR3 consists of 18 residues. Germline V gene data show CDR1 as ENHRY and CDR2 as SYGVKD. The CDR3 DNA sequence: TGTGCCAGCAGTGAGTTTGGACAGATAAGCTCTGGGGCCAACGTCCTGACTTTC. Residues: CASSEFGQISSGANVLTF.

On this clonotype: Since a much larger clone is just one base distant, this may be a read error. This chain links TRBV11-2 with TRBJ2-7; 10 bases are a match to TRBD2. V dropped 5 bases and J dropped 4; count of bases not matched to a gene: 11. Germline V gene data show CDR1 as SGHAT and CDR2 as FQNNGV. CDR3 size: 16 residues. CDR3 in amino acids: CASSPGASGGWYEQYF. The CDR3, as DNA: TGTGCCAGCAGCCCGGGGGCTAGCGGGGGTTGGTACGAGCAGTACTTC.

The chain is built from TRBV5-4 and TRBJ2-3; D remains ambiguous. The V end lost 4 bases, the J end lost 6 bases, and 18 bases lay between the germline ends. CDR1 SGHNT and CDR2 YYREEE come from the germline V gene (reference sequence). The CDR3 extends over 15 amino acids. Here the CDR3 reads CASSQDGKDSDTQYF. CDR3 bases: TGTGCCAGCAGCCAAGATGGAAAAGACTCGGATACGCAGTATTTT.

This chain uses TRBV29-1 with TRBJ2-7; TRBD2 agrees at 7 bases. Trimming cost V 2 bases and J 3 bases; bases outside gene matches: 7. Germline V gene data show CDR1 as SQVTM and CDR2 as ANQGSEA. The CDR3 totals 14 residues. DNA for the CDR3: TGCAGCGTTGAACTAAGCGGGACCGGCTACGAGCAGTACTTC. It translates to CSVELSGTGYEQYF.

This clonotype came up many times. This sequence joins TRBV7-9 and TRBJ1-4; TRBD1 is a possible D gene (6 bases). Germline CDR1 and CDR2: SEHNR and FQNEAQ (reference sequence). This CDR3 has 14 residues. V dropped 2 bases and J dropped 3 bases, with 7 bases sitting between them. The CDR3 DNA follows: TGTGCCAGCAGCTTAAGGGGGGCTAATGAAAAACTGTTTTTT. This encodes CASSLRGANEKLFF.

Notes on this clonotype: A read error may be the cause here, since a much bigger clone is one base away. The chain links TRBV7-8 to TRBJ2-5, with TRBD1 matching over 7 bases. Germline CDR1 is SGHVS and CDR2 is FQNEAQ. The ends lost 1 base at V and 2 bases at J; junction bases unmatched: 4. The CDR3 is 15 amino acids. CDR3 nucleotide sequence: TGTGCCAGCAGCTTAGTTACCAGGGGGCAAGAGACCCAGTACTTC. Translating gives CASSLVTRGQETQYF.

Here the CDR3 DNA reads TGTGCCAGCAGCTGGGGGAACAAAGAGACCCAGTACTTC. It specifies CASSWGNKETQYF. The chain links TRBV7-9 to TRBJ2-5; D tentatively fits TRBD1 or TRBD2 (5 bases each). Germline CDR1 is SEHNR and CDR2 is FQNEAQ (reference sequence). CDR3 length equals 13 residues. V lost 4 bases to trimming and J lost 3 bases, with 9 bases between them.

The V call is TRBV6-6, the J call TRBJ2-5, with D uncertain. Germline V gene lookup returns CDR1 MNHNY and CDR2 SVGAGI (reference sequence). The ends were cut back, 4 bases at V and 6 bases at J, with 9 bases in the middle. This CDR3 contains 12 residues. The CDR3 DNA sequence: TGTGCCAGCAGTTCCGCCCCAAAGACCCAGTACTTC. Protein: CASSSAPKTQYF.

There are many counts of this clonotype. V gene TRBV20-1 combines with J gene TRBJ1-1, with TRBD1 matching over 10 bases. The CDR3 runs to 13 residues. V trimming: 6 bases; J trimming: 8 bases; junction bases outside the gene matches: 9. Per germline, CDR1 DFQATT and CDR2 SNEGSKA (reference sequence). CDR3 protein: CSAPGQGPFEAFF. CDR3 nucleotide sequence: TGCAGTGCCCCGGGACAGGGGCCATTCGAAGCTTTCTTT.

There are many counts of this clonotype. CDR3 loop: CASSSRPQETQYF. As DNA, the CDR3 is TGTGCCAGCAGCTCACGGCCCCAAGAGACCCAGTACTTC. The V gene is TRBV7-2, the J gene TRBJ2-5; D not resolved. This CDR3 has 13 residues. The V gene's germline CDR1 is SGHTA and CDR2 FQGNSA. Trimming stripped 4 bases from V and 1 base from J, with 7 bases between.

This clonotype was observed many times. The chain is built from TRBV12-3 or TRBV12-4 and TRBJ1-1, with 8 bases that match TRBD1. After removal of 6 bases from V and 6 bases from J, the junction contained 9 bases not matched to a gene. The CDR3 extends over 14 amino acids. The CDR3 DNA sequence: TGTGCCAGCAGCCAGACGGACAGGGTAGCTGAAGCTTTCTTT. Its translation is CASSQTDRVAEAFF.

The J gene is TRBJ1-2, the V gene TRBV10-3; D call uncertain. This CDR3 has 14 residues. Trimming removed 11 bases at V and 4 bases at J, with 20 bases between. Germline-derived CDR1 and CDR2 are ENHRY and SYGVKD. CDR3 protein: CAGSYSGWGYGYTF. CDR3 nucleotides: TGTGCCGGCAGTTACTCTGGTTGGGGCTATGGCTACACCTTC.

The chain has TRBV7-9 and TRBJ2-7, with 7 nucleotides matching TRBD2. CDR3 length equals 12 residues. CDR1 is SEHNR and CDR2 is FQNEAQ in the germline V gene (reference sequence). Trimming at V came to 7 bases and at J to 6 bases, leaving 6 bases not matched to a gene. CDR3 sequence: CASTRGEGEQYF. The CDR3 region has the DNA TGTGCCAGCACCCGAGGGGAGGGCGAGCAGTACTTC.

The chain recombines TRBV7-2 with TRBJ2-7, with 8 bases fitting TRBD1. The CDR3 runs to 15 residues. V shed 1 base and J 3 bases; nucleotides not matched to a gene: 5. In germline, CDR1 is SGHTA, CDR2 FQGNSA. Written as DNA, the CDR3 is TGTGCCAGCAGCTTAGGAAACAGGGGGTTCTACGAGCAGTACTTC. It encodes CASSLGNRGFYEQYF.

This chain uses TRBV19 with TRBJ1-4; the D gene is possibly TRBD1 (5 bases). Germline V gene data show CDR1 as LNHDA and CDR2 as SQIVND (reference sequence). CDR3 size: 14 residues. Trimming cost V 4 bases and J 5 bases, with 11 bases left between them. The CDR3 DNA follows: TGTGCCAGTAGTAGTTGGGGGACGAATGAAAAACTGTTTTTT. This gives the protein CASSSWGTNEKLFF.

J is TRBJ1-5 and V is TRBV10-3; D is uncertain. Per germline, CDR1 ENHRY and CDR2 SYGVKD. The CDR3 covers 14 residues. V gave up 10 bases and J gave up 6 bases, with 19 bases separating them. CDR3 DNA sequence: TGTGCCACCGGCCGATCAGGTCGGGGTCAGCCCCAGCATTTT. It specifies CATGRSGRGQPQHF.

In its sample, this clonotype was seen a few times. The chain has TRBV28 and TRBJ1-1, with unresolved D. V lost 2 bases and J 4 bases, leaving 8 bases between the germline ends. This CDR3 is built from 13 residues. CDR1 is MDHEN and CDR2 is SYDVKM in the germline V gene. CDR3 DNA: TGTGCCAGCAGTTTAGGCAAGAGCACTGAAGCTTTCTTT. It translates to CASSLGKSTEAFF.

This clonotype showed up just a few times. The genes are TRBV20-1 and TRBJ2-7, with TRBD1 matching 7 bases. With V trimmed by 3 bases and J by 5 bases, 7 bases remained unmatched. The germline gives CDR1 DFQATT, CDR2 SNEGSKA (reference sequence). There are 13 residues in the CDR3. The chain's CDR3 is CSARGDSRNEQYF. The CDR3 DNA is TGCAGTGCTAGGGGGGACAGCCGAAACGAGCAGTACTTC.

Remarks on this clonotype: This may be a read error: a much more frequent sequence differs by one nucleotide. The chain links TRBV7-2 to TRBJ2-5; weak D call: TRBD1 (5 bases). This CDR3 spans 14 amino acids. CDR1 is SGHTA, CDR2 FQGNSA, per germline. CDR3: CAGSRRQREETQYF. As DNA, the CDR3 is TGTGCCGGCAGCCGAAGACAGAGAGAAGAGACCCAGTACTTC.

There are many counts of this clonotype. The V and J genes are TRBV7-2 and TRBJ2-5; D remains ambiguous. CDR3 size: 14 residues. Germline CDR1 reads SGHTA; CDR2 reads FQGNSA. Trimming shortened V by 4 bases and J by 5 bases, and 14 bases separated the two germline ends. CDR3 sequence: CASSSTGPRETQYF. CDR3 coding DNA: TGTGCCAGCAGCTCCACCGGGCCCCGGGAGACCCAGTACTTC.

The V call is TRBV20-1, the J call TRBJ1-2, with 7 bases matching TRBD1. With 5 bases clipped from V and 4 bases from J, the junction kept 7 bases outside the gene matches. Germline V gene sequence: CDR1 DFQATT, CDR2 SNEGSKA (reference sequence). The CDR3 has 13 residues. The CDR3 coding sequence is TGCAGTGCTGACAGGGTTACGAGCTATGGCTACACCTTC. Protein product: CSADRVTSYGYTF.

Concerning this clonotype itself: Its ends do not fully match the called genes, so a read error is possible. The V call is TRBV10-3, the J call TRBJ1-2; D perhaps matches TRBD1 (5 bases). The germline V gene encodes CDR1 ENHRY and CDR2 SYGVKD. The CDR3 has 15 amino acids. This CDR3 is CASSEAWTGPYGYTF. The CDR3 bases are TGTGCCAGCAGTGAGGCCTGGACGGGACCCTATGGCTACACCTTC.

The chain is built from TRBV29-1 and TRBJ1-1, with 9 bases that match TRBD1. The CDR3 is 15 residues long. V was pared by 3 bases and J by 1 base, with 6 bases of the junction left unmatched. Germline V gene sequence: CDR1 SQVTM, CDR2 ANQGSEA. CDR3 amino acids: CSVDGRGQGNTEAFF. CDR3 coding DNA: TGCAGCGTTGATGGGCGGGGACAGGGGAACACTGAAGCTTTCTTT.